This T cell receptor (beta chain) was recorded in a study of cytomegalovirus exposure and HLA in healthy donors. Study background: From donors who were HLA-typed, an early data release held 80 million to 85 million unique TCRs. Regarding the study as a whole: TCR beta V segments were, for the most part, productive about 87% or about 30% of the time in an earlier analysis. The number of N-insertions in an Asian-associated ancestry cluster was reportedly below the approximately 700-donor mean in a later analysis. The study assumed roughly uniform donor sequencing depth for presence/absence analyses.

V lost 4 bases to trimming and J lost 1 base; unmatched junction nucleotides: 16. Looked up from germline, CDR1 is KGHSH and CDR2 is LQKENI. The CDR3 has 19 residues. In the PCR, 60 Vbeta and 13 Jbeta primers were used. Sequencing used immunoSEQ multiplex PCR; TCRdb keeps in-frame clones, though not all of them. The data contain some 110,000 clones, 71% of them seen just once; the ten biggest clones take up less than 3%. As concerns this clone: Antigen unknown.

The source is a female donor in good health and CMV-seronegative. The specimen sequenced was PBMCs. The chain joins TRBV18 to TRBJ1-1, with 9 nucleotides matching TRBD1. CDR3 coding DNA: TGTGCCAGCTCACTAGGGACAGGGAGCTCGGAATTGAGGAACACTGAAGCTTTCTTT. It yields the protein CASSLGTGSSELRNTEAFF.